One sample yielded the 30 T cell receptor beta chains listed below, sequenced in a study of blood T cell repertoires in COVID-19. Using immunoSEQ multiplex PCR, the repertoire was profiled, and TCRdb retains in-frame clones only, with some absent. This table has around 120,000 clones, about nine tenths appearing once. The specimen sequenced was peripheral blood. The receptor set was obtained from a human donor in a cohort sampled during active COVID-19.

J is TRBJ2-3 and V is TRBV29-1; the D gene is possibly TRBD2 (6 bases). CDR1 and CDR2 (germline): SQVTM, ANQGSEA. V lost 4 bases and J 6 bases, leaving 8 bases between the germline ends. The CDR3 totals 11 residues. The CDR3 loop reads CSVGGRDTQYF. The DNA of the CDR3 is TGCAGCGTTGGGGGGAGGGATACGCAGTATTTT.

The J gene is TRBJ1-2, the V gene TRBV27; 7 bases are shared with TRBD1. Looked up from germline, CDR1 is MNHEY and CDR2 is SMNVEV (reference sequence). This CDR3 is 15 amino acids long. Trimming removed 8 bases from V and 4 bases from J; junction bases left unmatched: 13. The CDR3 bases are TGTGCCAGCTCTTCTTTGCCGGACAGGATCTATGGCTACACCTTC. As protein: CASSSLPDRIYGYTF.

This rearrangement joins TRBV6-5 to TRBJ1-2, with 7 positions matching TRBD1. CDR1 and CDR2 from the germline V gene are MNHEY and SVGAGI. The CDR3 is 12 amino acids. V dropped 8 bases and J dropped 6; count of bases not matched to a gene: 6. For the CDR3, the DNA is TGTGCCAGCTACAGGGGAATCCATGGCTACACCTTC. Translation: CASYRGIHGYTF.

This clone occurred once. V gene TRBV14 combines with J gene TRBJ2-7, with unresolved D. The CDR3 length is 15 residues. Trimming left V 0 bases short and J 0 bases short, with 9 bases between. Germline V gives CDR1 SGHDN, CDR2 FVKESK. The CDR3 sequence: CASSQEVTGSYEQYF. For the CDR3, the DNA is TGTGCCAGCAGCCAAGAAGTCACGGGCTCCTACGAGCAGTACTTC.

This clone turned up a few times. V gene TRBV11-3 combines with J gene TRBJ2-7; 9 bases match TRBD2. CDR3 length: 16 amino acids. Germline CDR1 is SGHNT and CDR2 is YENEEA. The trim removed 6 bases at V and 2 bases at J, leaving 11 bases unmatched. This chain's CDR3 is CASSPHSGSAPYEQYF. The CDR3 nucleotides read TGTGCCAGCAGTCCTCATAGCGGGAGCGCTCCCTACGAGCAGTACTTC.

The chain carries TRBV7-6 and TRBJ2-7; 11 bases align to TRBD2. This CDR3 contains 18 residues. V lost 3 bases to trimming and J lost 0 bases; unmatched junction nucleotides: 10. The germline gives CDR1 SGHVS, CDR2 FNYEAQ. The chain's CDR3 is CASSFRAPGTSGSYEQYF. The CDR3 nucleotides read TGTGCCAGCAGCTTTAGAGCTCCAGGGACTAGCGGCTCCTACGAGCAGTACTTC.

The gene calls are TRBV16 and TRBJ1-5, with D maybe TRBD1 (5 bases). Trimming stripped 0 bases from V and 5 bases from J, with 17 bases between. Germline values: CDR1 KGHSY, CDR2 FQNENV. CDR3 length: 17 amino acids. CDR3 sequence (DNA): TGTGCCAGCAGCCAATCCACCACGGACACCAAGTATCAGCCCCAGCATTTT. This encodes CASSQSTTDTKYQPQHF.

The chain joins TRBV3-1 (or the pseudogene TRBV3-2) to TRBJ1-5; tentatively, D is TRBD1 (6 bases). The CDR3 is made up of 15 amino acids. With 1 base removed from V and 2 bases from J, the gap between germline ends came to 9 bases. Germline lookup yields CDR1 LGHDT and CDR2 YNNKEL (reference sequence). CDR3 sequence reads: CASSQAGGRNQPQHF. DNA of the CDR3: TGTGCCAGCAGCCAAGCGGGGGGCCGCAATCAGCCCCAGCATTTT.

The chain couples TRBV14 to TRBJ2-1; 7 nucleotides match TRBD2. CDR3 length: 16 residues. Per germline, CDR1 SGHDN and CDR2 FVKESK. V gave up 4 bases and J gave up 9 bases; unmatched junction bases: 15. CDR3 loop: CASSRRLGGAGTEQFF. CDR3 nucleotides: TGTGCCAGCAGCCGAAGGTTGGGAGGGGCGGGCACTGAGCAGTTCTTC.

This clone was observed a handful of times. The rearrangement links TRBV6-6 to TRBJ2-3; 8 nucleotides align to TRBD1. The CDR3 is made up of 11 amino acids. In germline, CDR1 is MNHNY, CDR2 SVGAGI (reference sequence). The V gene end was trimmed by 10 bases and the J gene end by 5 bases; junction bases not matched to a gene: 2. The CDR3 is CATTGGDTQYF. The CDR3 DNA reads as TGTGCCACCACAGGGGGAGATACGCAGTATTTT.

The CDR3 region is CASSPDSRSQYF. The CDR3 nucleotides read TGTGCCAGCAGCCCAGACTCCCGGTCGCAGTATTTT. The chain joins TRBV7-9 to TRBJ2-3; D uncertain. Germline V lookup: CDR1 SEHNR, CDR2 FQNEAQ (reference sequence). V was clipped by 5 bases and J by 10 bases, with 13 bases between them. This CDR3 region has 12 residues.

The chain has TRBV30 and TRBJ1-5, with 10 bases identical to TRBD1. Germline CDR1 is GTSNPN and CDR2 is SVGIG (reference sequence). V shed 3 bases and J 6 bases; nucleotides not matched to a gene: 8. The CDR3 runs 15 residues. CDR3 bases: TGTGCCTGGAGCACCGGGACAGGGGAAGTTCAGCCCCAGCATTTT. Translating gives CAWSTGTGEVQPQHF.

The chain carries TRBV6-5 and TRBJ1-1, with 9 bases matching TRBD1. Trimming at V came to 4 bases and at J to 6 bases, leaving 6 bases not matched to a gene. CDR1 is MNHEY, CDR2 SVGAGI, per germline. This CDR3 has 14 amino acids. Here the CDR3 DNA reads TGTGCCAGCAGTTTGAACAGGGGGCTGGCTGAAGCTTTCTTT. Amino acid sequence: CASSLNRGLAEAFF.

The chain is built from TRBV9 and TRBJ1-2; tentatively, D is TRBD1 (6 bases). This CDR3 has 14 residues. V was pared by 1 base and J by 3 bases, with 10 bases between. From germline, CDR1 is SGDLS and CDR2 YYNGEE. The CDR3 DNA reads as TGTGCCAGCAGCGTATTCAAGGGGGACTATGGCTACACCTTC. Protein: CASSVFKGDYGYTF.

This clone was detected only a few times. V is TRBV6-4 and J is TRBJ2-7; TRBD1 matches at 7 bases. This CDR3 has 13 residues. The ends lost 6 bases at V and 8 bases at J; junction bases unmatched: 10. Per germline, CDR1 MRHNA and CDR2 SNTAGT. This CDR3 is CASSAGTDSQQYF. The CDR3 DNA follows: TGTGCCAGCAGCGCCGGGACAGACTCCCAGCAGTACTTC.

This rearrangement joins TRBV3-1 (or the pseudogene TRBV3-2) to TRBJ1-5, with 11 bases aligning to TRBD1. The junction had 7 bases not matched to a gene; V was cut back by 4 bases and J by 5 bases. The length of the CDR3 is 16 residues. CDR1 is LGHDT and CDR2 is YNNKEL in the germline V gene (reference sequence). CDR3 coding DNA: TGTGCCAGCAGCCCCCGGACAGGGGGCGCTTATCAGCCCCAGCATTTT. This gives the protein CASSPRTGGAYQPQHF.

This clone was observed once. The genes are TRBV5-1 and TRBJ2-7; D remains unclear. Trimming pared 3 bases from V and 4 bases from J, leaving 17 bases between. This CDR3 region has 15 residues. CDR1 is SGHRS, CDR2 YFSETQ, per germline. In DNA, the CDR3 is TGCGCCAGCAGCTCACCTCTAAGCGATCCATACGAGCAGTACTTC. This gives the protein CASSSPLSDPYEQYF.

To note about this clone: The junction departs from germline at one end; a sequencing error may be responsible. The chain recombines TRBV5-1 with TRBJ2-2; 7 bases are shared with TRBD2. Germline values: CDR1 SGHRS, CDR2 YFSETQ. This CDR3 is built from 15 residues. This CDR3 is CASSLGREDTGELFF. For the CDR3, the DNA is TGCGCCAGCAGTTTGGGGAGGGAGGACACCGGGGAGCTGTTTTTT.

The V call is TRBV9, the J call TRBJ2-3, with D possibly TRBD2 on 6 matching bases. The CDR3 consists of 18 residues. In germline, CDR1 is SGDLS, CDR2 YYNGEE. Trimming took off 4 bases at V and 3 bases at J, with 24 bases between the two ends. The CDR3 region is CASSHLATSRARTDTQYF. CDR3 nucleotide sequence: TGTGCCAGCAGCCACCTCGCCACTAGCCGCGCGAGAACAGATACGCAGTATTTT. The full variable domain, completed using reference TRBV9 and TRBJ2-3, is DSGVTQTPKHLITATGQRVTLRCSPRSGDLSVYWYQQSLDQGLQFLIQYYNGEERAKGNILERFSAQQFPDLHSELNLSSLELGDSALYFCASSHLATSRARTDTQYFGPGTRLTVL.

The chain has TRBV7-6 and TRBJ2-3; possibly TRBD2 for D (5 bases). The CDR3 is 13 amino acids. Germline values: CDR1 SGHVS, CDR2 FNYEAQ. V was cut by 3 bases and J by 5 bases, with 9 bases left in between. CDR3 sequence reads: CASSLETRDTQYF. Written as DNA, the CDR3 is TGTGCCAGCAGCTTGGAAACTAGAGATACGCAGTATTTT.

The CDR3 region has the DNA TGTGCCAGCAGTCAAGACATGAACACTGAAGCTTTCTTT. Its translation: CASSQDMNTEAFF. The chain couples TRBV6-4 to TRBJ1-1; D call uncertain. The CDR3 has 13 amino acids. CDR1 is MRHNA, CDR2 SNTAGT, per germline. Trimming stripped 5 bases from V and 0 bases from J, with 7 bases between.

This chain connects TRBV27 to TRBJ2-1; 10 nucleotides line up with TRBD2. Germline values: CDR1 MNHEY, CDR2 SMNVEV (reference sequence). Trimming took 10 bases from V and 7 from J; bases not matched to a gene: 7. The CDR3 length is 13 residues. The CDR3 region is CANRLAGENEQFF. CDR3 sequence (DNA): TGTGCCAACAGGCTAGCGGGAGAGAATGAGCAGTTCTTC.

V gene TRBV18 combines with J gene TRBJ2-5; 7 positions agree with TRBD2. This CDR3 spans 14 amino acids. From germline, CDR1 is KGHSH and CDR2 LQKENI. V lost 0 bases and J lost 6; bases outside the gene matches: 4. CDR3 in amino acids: CASSPPEAGKTQYF. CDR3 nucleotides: TGTGCCAGCTCACCACCCGAAGCGGGAAAGACCCAGTACTTC.

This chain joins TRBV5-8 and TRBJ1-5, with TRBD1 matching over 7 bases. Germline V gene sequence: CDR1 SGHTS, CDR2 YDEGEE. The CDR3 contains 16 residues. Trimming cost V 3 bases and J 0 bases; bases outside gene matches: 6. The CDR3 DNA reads TGTGCCAGCAGCTGGACAGGAGCTTATAGCAATCAGCCCCAGCATTTT. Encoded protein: CASSWTGAYSNQPQHF. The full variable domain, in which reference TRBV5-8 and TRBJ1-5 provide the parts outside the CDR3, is EAGVTQSPTHLIKTRGQQATLRCSPISGHTSVYWYQQALGLGLQFLLWYDEGEERNRGNFPPRFSGRQFPNYSSELNVNALELEDSALYLCASSWTGAYSNQPQHFGDGTRLSIL.

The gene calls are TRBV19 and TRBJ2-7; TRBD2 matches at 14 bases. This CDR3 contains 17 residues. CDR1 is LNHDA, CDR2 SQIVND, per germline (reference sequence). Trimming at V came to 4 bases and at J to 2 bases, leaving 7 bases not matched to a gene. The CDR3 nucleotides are TGTGCCAGTAGTACGGGACTAGCGGGGGCCTCCACCTACGAGCAGTACTTC. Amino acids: CASSTGLAGASTYEQYF.

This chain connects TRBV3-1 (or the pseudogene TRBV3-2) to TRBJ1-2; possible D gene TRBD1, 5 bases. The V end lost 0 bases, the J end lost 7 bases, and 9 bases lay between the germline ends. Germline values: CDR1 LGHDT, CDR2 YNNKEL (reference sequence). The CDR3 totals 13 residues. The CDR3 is CASSQDVGLGYTF. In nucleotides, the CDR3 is TGTGCCAGCAGCCAAGACGTGGGGCTTGGCTACACCTTC.

CDR3 in DNA: TGTGCCAGCAGCCAAATTAACTACGAGCAGTACTTC. It specifies CASSQINYEQYF. V usage is TRBV3-1 (or the pseudogene TRBV3-2) and J usage is TRBJ2-7; D is uncertain. Trimming took 2 bases from V and 3 from J, leaving 5 bases between them. Germline V gene lookup returns CDR1 LGHDT and CDR2 YNNKEL (reference sequence). The CDR3 length is 12 residues.

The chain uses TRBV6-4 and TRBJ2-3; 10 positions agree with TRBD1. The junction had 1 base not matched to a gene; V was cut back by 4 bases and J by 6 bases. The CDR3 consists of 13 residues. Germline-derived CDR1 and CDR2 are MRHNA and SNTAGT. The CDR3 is CASSGTGGDTQYF. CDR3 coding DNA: TGTGCCAGCAGTGGGACAGGGGGTGATACGCAGTATTTT.

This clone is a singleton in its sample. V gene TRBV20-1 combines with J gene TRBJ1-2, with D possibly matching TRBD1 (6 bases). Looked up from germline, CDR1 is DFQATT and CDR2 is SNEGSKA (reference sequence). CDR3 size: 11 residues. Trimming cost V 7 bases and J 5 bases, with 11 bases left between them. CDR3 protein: CSVVGGYGYTF. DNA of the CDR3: TGCAGTGTGGTAGGGGGATATGGCTACACCTTC.

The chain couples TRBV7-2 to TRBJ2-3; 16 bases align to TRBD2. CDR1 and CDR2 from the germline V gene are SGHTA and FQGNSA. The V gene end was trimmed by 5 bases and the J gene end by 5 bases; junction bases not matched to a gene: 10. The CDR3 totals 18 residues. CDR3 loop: CASSPPGLAGGRGDTQYF. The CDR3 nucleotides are TGTGCCAGCAGCCCTCCGGGACTAGCGGGAGGGCGGGGAGATACGCAGTATTTT.